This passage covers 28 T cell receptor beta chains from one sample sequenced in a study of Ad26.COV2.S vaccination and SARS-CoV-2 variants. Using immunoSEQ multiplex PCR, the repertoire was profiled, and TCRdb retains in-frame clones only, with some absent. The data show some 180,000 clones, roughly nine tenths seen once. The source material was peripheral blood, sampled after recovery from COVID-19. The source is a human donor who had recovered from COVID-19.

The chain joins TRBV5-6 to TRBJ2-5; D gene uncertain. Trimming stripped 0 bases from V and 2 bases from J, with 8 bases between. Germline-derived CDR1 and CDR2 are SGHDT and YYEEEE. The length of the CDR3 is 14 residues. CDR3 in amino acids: CASSLGIQQETQYF. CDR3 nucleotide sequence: TGTGCCAGCAGCTTGGGTATCCAGCAAGAGACCCAGTACTTC.

CDR3 in amino acids: CSEPSSSEQYF. CDR3 bases: TGCAGTGAACCATCGAGCAGCGAGCAGTACTTC. The chain is built from TRBV20-1 and TRBJ2-7; unclear D gene. Trimming stripped 7 bases from V and 6 bases from J, with 13 bases between. The germline V gene encodes CDR1 DFQATT and CDR2 SNEGSKA (reference sequence). The CDR3 runs 11 residues.

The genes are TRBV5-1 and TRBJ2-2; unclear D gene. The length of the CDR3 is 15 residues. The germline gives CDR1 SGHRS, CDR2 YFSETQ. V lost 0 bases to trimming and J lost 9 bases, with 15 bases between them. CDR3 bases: TGCGCCAGCAGCTTGGATGGGCAAGCCCTCCGGGAGCTGTTTTTT. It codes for CASSLDGQALRELFF.

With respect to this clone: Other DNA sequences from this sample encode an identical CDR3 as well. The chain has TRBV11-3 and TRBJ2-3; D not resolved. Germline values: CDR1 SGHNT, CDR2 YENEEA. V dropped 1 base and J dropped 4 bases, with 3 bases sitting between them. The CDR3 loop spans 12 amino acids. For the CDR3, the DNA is TGTGCCAGCAGCTTAGGATCAGATACGCAGTATTTT. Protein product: CASSLGSDTQYF. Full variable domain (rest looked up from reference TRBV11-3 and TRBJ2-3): EAGVVQSPRYKIIEKKQPVAFWCNPISGHNTLYWYLQNLGQGPELLIRYENEEAVDDSQLPKDRFSAERLKGVDSTLKIQPAELGDSAVYLCASSLGSDTQYFGPGTRLTVL.

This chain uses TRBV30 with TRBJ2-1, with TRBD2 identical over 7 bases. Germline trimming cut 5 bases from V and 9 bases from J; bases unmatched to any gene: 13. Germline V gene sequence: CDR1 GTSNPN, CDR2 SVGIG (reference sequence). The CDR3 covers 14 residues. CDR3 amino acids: CAWDYHTGGAEQFF. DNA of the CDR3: TGTGCCTGGGACTACCACACGGGGGGTGCTGAGCAGTTCTTC.

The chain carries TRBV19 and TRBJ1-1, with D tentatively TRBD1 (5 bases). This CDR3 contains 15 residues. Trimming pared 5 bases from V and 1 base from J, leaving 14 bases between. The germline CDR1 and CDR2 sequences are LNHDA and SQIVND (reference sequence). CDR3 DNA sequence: TGTGCCAGTAGTGCCCCAGGGAGGGGGAACACTGAAGCTTTCTTT. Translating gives CASSAPGRGNTEAFF.

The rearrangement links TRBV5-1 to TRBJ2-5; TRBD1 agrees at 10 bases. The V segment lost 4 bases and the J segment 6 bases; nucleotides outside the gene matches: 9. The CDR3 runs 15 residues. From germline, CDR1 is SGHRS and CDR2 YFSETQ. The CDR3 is CASSVTGTGEQTQYF. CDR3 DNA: TGCGCCAGCAGCGTTACCGGGACAGGGGAACAGACCCAGTACTTC.

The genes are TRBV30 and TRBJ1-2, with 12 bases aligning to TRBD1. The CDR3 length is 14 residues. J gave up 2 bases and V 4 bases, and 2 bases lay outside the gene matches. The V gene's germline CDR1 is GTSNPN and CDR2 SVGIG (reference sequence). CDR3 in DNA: TGTGCCTGGACCGGGACAGGGGGCAACTATGGCTACACCTTC. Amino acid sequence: CAWTGTGGNYGYTF. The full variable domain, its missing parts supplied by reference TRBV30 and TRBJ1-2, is SQTIHQWPATLVQPVGSPLSLECTVEGTSNPNLYWYRQAAGRGLQLLFYSVGIGQISSEVPQNLSASRPQDRQFILSSKKLLLSDSGFYLCAWTGTGGNYGYTFGSGTRLTVV.

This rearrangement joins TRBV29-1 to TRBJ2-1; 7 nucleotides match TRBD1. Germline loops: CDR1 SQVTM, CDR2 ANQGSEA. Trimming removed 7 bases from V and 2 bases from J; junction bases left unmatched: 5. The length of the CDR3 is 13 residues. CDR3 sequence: CSADRVAYNEQFF. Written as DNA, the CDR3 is TGCAGCGCTGACAGGGTCGCCTACAATGAGCAGTTCTTC.

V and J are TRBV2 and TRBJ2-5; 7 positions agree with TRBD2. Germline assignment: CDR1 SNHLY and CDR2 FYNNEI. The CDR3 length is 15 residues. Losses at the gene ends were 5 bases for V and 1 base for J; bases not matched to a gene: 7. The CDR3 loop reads CASSISGATQETQYF. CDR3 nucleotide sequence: TGTGCCAGCAGTATAAGCGGGGCGACCCAAGAGACCCAGTACTTC. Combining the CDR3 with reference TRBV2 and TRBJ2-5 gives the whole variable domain EPEVTQTPSHQVTQMGQEVILRCVPISNHLYFYWYRQILGQKVEFLVSFYNNEISEKSEIFDDQFSVERPDGSNFTLKIRSTKLEDSAMYFCASSISGATQETQYFGPGTRLLVL.

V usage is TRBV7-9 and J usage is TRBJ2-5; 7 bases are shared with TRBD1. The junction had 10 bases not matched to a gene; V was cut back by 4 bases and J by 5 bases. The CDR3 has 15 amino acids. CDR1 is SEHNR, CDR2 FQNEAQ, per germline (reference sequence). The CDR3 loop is CASSSPEGTVETQYF. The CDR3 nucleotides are TGTGCCAGCAGCTCCCCTGAAGGGACAGTGGAGACCCAGTACTTC.

The CDR3 DNA reads as TGTGCCAGCAGCTTGGACCTAGCGAACACCGGGGAGCTGTTTTTT. Translating it yields CASSLDLANTGELFF. The chain combines TRBV5-4 with TRBJ2-2, with no clear D. V was shortened by 0 bases and J by 0 bases, with 6 bases between the two germline ends. The length of the CDR3 is 15 residues. From germline, CDR1 is SGHNT and CDR2 YYREEE (reference sequence).

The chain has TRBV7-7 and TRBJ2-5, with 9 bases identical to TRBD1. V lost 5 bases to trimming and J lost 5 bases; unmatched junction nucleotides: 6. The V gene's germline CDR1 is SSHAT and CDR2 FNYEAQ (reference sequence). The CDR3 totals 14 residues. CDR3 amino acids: CASSLDRGVETQYF. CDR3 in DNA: TGTGCCAGCAGCCTGGACAGGGGAGTCGAGACCCAGTACTTC. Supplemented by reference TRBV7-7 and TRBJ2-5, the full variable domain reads GAGVSQSPRYKVTKRGQDVTLRCDPISSHATLYWYQQALGQGPEFLTYFNYEAQPDKSGLPSDRFSAERPEGSISTLTIQRTEQRDSAMYRCASSLDRGVETQYFGPGTRLLVL.

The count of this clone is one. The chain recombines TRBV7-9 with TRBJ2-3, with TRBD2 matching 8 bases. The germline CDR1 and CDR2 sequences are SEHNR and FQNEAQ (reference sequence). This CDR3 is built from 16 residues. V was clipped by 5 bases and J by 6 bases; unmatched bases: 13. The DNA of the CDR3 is TGTGCCAGCAGCCCAGTTCCGGGAGGGCCTGCGGATACGCAGTATTTT. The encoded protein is CASSPVPGGPADTQYF.

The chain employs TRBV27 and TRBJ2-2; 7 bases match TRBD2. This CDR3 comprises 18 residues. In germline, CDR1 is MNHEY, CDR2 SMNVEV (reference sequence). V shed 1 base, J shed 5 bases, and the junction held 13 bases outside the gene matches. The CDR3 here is CASSLYPMGGAGTGELFF. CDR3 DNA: TGTGCCAGCAGTTTATACCCCATGGGAGGGGCAGGAACCGGGGAGCTGTTTTTT.

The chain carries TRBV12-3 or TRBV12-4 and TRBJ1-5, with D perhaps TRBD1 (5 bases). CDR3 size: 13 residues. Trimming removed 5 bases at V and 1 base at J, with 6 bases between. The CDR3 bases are TGTGCCAGCAGTCGGGGGAGCAATCAGCCCCAGCATTTT. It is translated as CASSRGSNQPQHF.

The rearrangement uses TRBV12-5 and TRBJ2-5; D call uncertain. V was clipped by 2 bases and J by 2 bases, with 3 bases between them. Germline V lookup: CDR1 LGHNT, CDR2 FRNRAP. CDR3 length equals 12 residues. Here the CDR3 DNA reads TGTGCTAGTGGTTTGAAGCAAGAGACCCAGTACTTC. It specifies CASGLKQETQYF.

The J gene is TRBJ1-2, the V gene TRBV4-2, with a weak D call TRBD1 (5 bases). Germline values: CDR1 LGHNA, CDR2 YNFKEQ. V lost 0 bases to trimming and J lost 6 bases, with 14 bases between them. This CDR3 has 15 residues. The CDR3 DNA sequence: TGTGCCAGCAGCCAAGATCCGAAAGGGGATGATGGCTACACCTTC. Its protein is CASSQDPKGDDGYTF.

The CDR3 DNA sequence: TGTGCCAGCAGCCAGAGGGGCTACCTTACCCAGCAGTACTTC. Protein: CASSQRGYLTQQYF. The chain employs TRBV3-1 (or the pseudogene TRBV3-2) and TRBJ2-7; D may correspond to TRBD1 or TRBD2 (5 bases each). The CDR3 sequence is 14 residues long. V lost 3 bases to trimming and J lost 8 bases, with 17 bases between them. Germline CDR1 reads LGHDT; CDR2 reads YNNKEL (reference sequence).

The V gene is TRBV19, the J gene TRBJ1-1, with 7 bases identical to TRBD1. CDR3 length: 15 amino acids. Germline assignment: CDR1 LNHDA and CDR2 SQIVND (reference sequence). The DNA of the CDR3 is TGTGCTGCTATTGGGACAGTTGACATGAACACTGAAGCTTTCTTT. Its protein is CAAIGTVDMNTEAFF.

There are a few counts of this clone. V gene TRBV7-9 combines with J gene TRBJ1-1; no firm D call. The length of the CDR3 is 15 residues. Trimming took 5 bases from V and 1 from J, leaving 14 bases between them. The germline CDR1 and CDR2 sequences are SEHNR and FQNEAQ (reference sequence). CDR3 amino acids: CASSPRFGSNTEAFF. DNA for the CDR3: TGTGCCAGCAGCCCCCGATTCGGTTCGAACACTGAAGCTTTCTTT. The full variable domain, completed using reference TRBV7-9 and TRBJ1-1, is DTGVSQNPRHKITKRGQNVTFRCDPISEHNRLYWYRQTLGQGPEFLTYFQNEAQLEKSRLLSDRFSAERPKGSFSTLEIQRTEQGDSAMYLCASSPRFGSNTEAFFGQGTRLTVV.

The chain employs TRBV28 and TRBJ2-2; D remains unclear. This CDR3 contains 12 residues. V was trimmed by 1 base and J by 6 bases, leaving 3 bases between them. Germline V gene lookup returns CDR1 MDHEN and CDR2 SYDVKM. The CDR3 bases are TGTGCCAGCAGTTTATACTCCGGGGAGCTGTTTTTT. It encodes CASSLYSGELFF.

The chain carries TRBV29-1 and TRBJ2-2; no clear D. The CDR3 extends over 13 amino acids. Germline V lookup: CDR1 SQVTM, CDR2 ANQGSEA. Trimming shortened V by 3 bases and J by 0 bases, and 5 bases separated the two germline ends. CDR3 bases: TGCAGCGTTGAGATAGCGAACACCGGGGAGCTGTTTTTT. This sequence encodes CSVEIANTGELFF.

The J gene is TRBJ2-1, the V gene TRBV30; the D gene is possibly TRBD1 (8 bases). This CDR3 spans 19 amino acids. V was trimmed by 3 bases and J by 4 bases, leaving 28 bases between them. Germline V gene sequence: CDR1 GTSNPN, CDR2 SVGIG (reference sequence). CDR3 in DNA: TGTGCCTGGAGCACGGACAGGGTGGGCGGGAGCCAAAGGTACAATGAGCAGTTCTTC. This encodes CAWSTDRVGGSQRYNEQFF.

CDR3 DNA sequence: TGCGCCAGCAGCCGCGTAGGGGGGGCTAGCACAGATACGCAGTATTTT. The encoded protein is CASSRVGGASTDTQYF. This rearrangement joins TRBV4-1 to TRBJ2-3, with D perhaps matching TRBD2 (7 bases). The length of the CDR3 is 16 residues. The germline V and J ends were trimmed by 4 bases and 0 bases, with 14 bases remaining between them. The germline V gene encodes CDR1 MGHRA and CDR2 YSYEKL.

This CDR3 is CATSTRQGSGSPLHF. The CDR3 bases are TGTGCCACCAGCACCCGACAGGGGTCCGGATCACCCCTCCACTTT. The rearrangement uses TRBV15 and TRBJ1-6, with 8 bases lining up with TRBD1. The CDR3 covers 15 residues. Germline V gives CDR1 LNHNV, CDR2 YYDKDF (reference sequence). Germline trimming cut 4 bases from V and 10 bases from J; bases unmatched to any gene: 9.

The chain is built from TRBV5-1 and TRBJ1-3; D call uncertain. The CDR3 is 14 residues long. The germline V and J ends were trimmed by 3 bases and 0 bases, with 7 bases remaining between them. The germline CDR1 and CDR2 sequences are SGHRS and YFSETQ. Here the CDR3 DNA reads TGCGCCAGCAGCTCGGGGATCTCTGGAAACACCATATATTTT. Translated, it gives CASSSGISGNTIYF.

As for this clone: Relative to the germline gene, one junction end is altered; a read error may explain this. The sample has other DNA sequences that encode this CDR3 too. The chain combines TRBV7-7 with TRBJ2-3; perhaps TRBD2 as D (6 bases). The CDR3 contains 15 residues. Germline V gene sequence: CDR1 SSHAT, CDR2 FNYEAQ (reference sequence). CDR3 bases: TGTGCTAGCAGCTTAGGAGGGAGAGGCACAGATACGCAGTATTTT. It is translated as CASSLGGRGTDTQYF. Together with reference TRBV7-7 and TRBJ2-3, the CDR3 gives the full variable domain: GAGVSQSPRYKVTKRGQDVTLRCDPISSHATLYWYQQALGQGPEFLTYFNYEAQPDKSGLPSDRFSAERPEGSISTLTIQRTEQRDSAMYRCASSLGGRGTDTQYFGPGTRLTVL.